These T cell receptor beta chains were read from a single sample in a study of blood T cell repertoires in COVID-19. The method was immunoSEQ multiplex PCR; TCRdb's version includes in-frame clones alone and lacks a portion of them. The profile shows tens of thousands of clones, 88% of them singletons. The sequencing input was peripheral blood. These receptors were obtained from a human donor in a cohort sampled during active COVID-19. The CDR3 runs from the conserved cysteine through the conserved F or W. A D gene is named only where the DNA matches it firmly. Size is stated for part of the rows, as once, few or many counts, or as a class when the clone is expanded.

J	D	size	V	CDR3	DNA
TRBJ1-1	-	-	TRBV3-1/TRBV3-2	CASSRGGFAFF	TGTGCCAGCAGCCGCGGGGGGTTCGCTTTCTTT
TRBJ1-5	-	-	TRBV2	CASSGQSYQPQHF	TGTGCCAGCAGCGGACAGTCCTATCAGCCCCAGCATTTT
TRBJ1-1	-	-	TRBV3-1/TRBV3-2	CASSQFTGTEAFF	TGTGCCAGCAGCCAATTTACAGGCACTGAAGCTTTCTTT
TRBJ1-2	TRBD1	-	TRBV27	CASSPRRGDRYGYTF	TGTGCCAGCAGTCCAAGGAGGGGGGACAGATATGGCTACACCTTC
TRBJ2-7	-	-	TRBV6-5	CASTDSGTSYEQYF	TGTGCCAGCACCGACAGCGGGACATCCTACGAGCAGTACTTC
TRBJ2-3	TRBD2	-	TRBV6-1	CASSESLGLVF	TGTGCCAGCAGTGAAAGTCTCGGACTAGTGTTT
TRBJ2-6	TRBD1	-	TRBV6-5	CASSGDSSGANVLTF	TGTGCCAGCAGCGGGGACAGTTCTGGGGCCAACGTCCTGACTTTC
TRBJ1-6	TRBD1	-	TRBV7-9	CASSVRTGLVSPLHF	TGTGCCAGCAGCGTCCGGACAGGGTTGGTCTCACCCCTCCACTTT
TRBJ2-5	TRBD2	-	TRBV5-6	CASSLRSSGISRETQYF	TGTGCCAGCAGCTTGAGGTCTAGCGGGATATCACGAGAGACCCAGTACTTC
TRBJ1-6	-	-	TRBV19	CASSMVQGNSPLHF	TGTGCCAGTAGTATGGTACAGGGTAATTCACCCCTCCACTTT
TRBJ2-3	-	-	TRBV5-1	CASSILAGDVTGTQYF	TGCGCCAGCAGCATTCTGGCGGGGGACGTCACAGGGACGCAGTATTTT
TRBJ2-2	TRBD1	-	TRBV6-5	CASSYTGQGGGGELFF	TGTGCCAGCAGTTACACGGGACAGGGAGGTGGCGGGGAGCTGTTTTTT
TRBJ1-4	-	-	TRBV19	CASSTGVEAVELFF	TGTGCCAGTAGTACAGGGGTAGAGGCGGTAGAACTGTTTTTT
TRBJ2-5	TRBD2	-	TRBV18	CASSPGTSGFAETQYF	TGTGCCAGCTCACCAGGGACTAGCGGGTTCGCGGAGACCCAGTACTTC
TRBJ2-5	-	-	TRBV7-8	CASSSRIRLDGETQYF	TGTGCCAGCAGTTCCCGTATCAGACTAGATGGAGAGACCCAGTACTTC
TRBJ2-7	-	-	TRBV4-2	CASSPRTNYEQYF	TGTGCCAGCAGCCCCCGGACAAACTACGAGCAGTACTTC
TRBJ2-7	TRBD2	-	TRBV10-3	CAISGGGTSGFYEQYF	TGTGCCATCAGTGGGGGGGGGACTAGCGGTTTCTACGAGCAGTACTTC
TRBJ2-3	TRBD1	-	TRBV9	CASSLDRTGGADTQYF	TGTGCCAGCAGCCTAGATAGGACAGGGGGAGCAGATACGCAGTATTTT
TRBJ1-4	TRBD1	-	TRBV15	CATGPGRQGNEKLFF	TGTGCCACCGGGCCCGGAAGACAGGGTAATGAAAAACTGTTTTTT
TRBJ2-1	TRBD2	-	TRBV7-2	CASSYGTTGMDEQFF	TGTGCCAGCAGTTACGGGACTACGGGGATGGATGAGCAGTTCTTC
TRBJ2-5	-	-	TRBV7-2	CASSPLRGQETQYF	TGTGCCAGCAGCCCCCTGCGGGGACAAGAGACCCAGTACTTC
TRBJ2-3	-	-	TRBV3-1/TRBV3-2	CASSQVARESDTQYF	TGTGCCAGCAGCCAAGTCGCCAGGGAATCGGATACGCAGTATTTT
TRBJ2-2	-	-	TRBV7-8	CASSYRGGNTGELFF	TGTGCCAGCAGCTATAGAGGTGGGAACACCGGGGAGCTGTTTTTT
TRBJ1-6	-	few	TRBV3-1/TRBV3-2	CASSQGQGSSPLHF	TGTGCCAGCAGCCAGGGTCAGGGAAGCTCACCCCTCCACTTT
TRBJ2-1	TRBD2	-	TRBV18	CASSPRGLAGGLGNEQFF	TGTGCCAGCTCACCCAGGGGACTAGCGGGAGGGCTCGGCAATGAGCAGTTCTTC
TRBJ2-7	-	-	TRBV6-5	CASSYSTSLRAGLQYF	TGTGCCAGCAGTTACTCGACATCATTGCGGGCAGGTCTGCAGTACTTC
TRBJ1-1	-	-	TRBV25-1	CASKRLENTEAFF	TGTGCCAGCAAGCGTTTGGAAAACACTGAAGCTTTCTTT
TRBJ2-1	TRBD1	once	TRBV10-3	CAIRGDSFYNEQFF	TGTGCCATCAGGGGGGACAGCTTCTACAATGAGCAGTTCTTC
TRBJ2-1	TRBD2	-	TRBV7-9	CASSLVGGSSYNEQFF	TGTGCCAGCAGCTTAGTTGGCGGGAGCTCCTACAATGAGCAGTTCTTC
TRBJ2-2	TRBD1	-	TRBV5-1	CASGPRDSDTGELFF	TGCGCCAGCGGGCCCCGGGACAGTGACACCGGGGAGCTGTTTTTT
TRBJ1-5	-	few	TRBV18	CASSRQDNQPQHF	TGTGCCAGCTCACGACAGGACAATCAGCCCCAGCATTTT
TRBJ1-5	-	-	TRBV4-1	CASSQLQGVSNQPQHF	TGCGCCAGCAGCCAACTACAGGGAGTTAGCAATCAGCCCCAGCATTTT
TRBJ2-7	TRBD1	-	TRBV6-5	CASSPTGTLNQQYF	TGTGCCAGCAGCCCGACAGGGACCCTCAATCAGCAGTACTTC
TRBJ1-3	-	-	TRBV30	CAWSVNRAGNTIYF	TGTGCCTGGAGTGTAAACAGGGCGGGAAACACCATATATTTT
TRBJ1-1	-	-	TRBV7-2	CASSLYLANTEAFF	TGTGCCAGCAGCTTATATTTGGCCAACACTGAAGCTTTCTTT
TRBJ2-1	TRBD1	few	TRBV9	CASSEGQGRYNEQFF	TGTGCCAGCAGCGAGGGACAGGGAAGGTACAATGAGCAGTTCTTC
TRBJ2-1	TRBD2	-	TRBV7-9	CASSLPGLAYNEQFF	TGTGCCAGCAGCTTACCGGGACTAGCGTACAATGAGCAGTTCTTC
TRBJ2-1	TRBD2	few	TRBV7-6	CASSLRGTSGRNEQFF	TGTGCCAGCAGCTTACGAGGGACTAGCGGGAGAAATGAGCAGTTCTTC
TRBJ2-6	-	-	TRBV24-1	CATSEGTNSGANVLTF	TGTGCCACCAGTGAGGGGACAAACTCTGGGGCCAACGTCCTGACTTTC
TRBJ1-2	-	-	TRBV19	CASSPLFEATGGYTF	TGTGCCAGTAGTCCTCTCTTTGAGGCGACGGGAGGCTACACCTTC
TRBJ2-5	-	once	TRBV3-1/TRBV3-2	CASRQPPQETQYF	TGTGCCAGCAGACAGCCCCCCCAAGAGACCCAGTACTTC
TRBJ2-7	TRBD1	once	TRBV5-4	CASSQDRRREQYF	TGTGCCAGCAGCCAGGACAGGCGGAGGGAGCAGTACTTC